A single sample is the source of the 29 T cell receptor beta chains below, sequenced in a study of T cells in Graves' hyperthyroidism and ophthalmopathy. Amplified regions were TCR beta CDR3 sequences from RNA transcripts. Researchers ran a first-round RT-PCR on the TCR CDR3 using the HTBI primer set. One entry per CDR3 protein results from TCRdb running MiXCR on the multiplex PCR reads. The table lists roughly 360,000 distinct CDR3 sequences, approximately 13% of them singletons. Source material: blood. The receptors stem from a man aged 25 to 40 with Graves' hyperthyroidism that later progressed to Graves' ophthalmopathy.

With regard to this clonotype: A clone one base away is much larger, so this may be a read error. In DNA, the CDR3 is TGCGCCAGCAGCCCCCGACCCGGGACAGGAAACTCCTACTATGAGCAGTTCTTC. Encoded protein: CASSPRPGTGNSYYEQFF. This chain uses TRBV5-1 with TRBJ2-1; the match to TRBD1 covers 8 bases. The CDR3 totals 18 residues. The germline gives CDR1 SGHRS, CDR2 YFSETQ.

This clonotype was seen just once. The V call is TRBV19, the J call TRBJ2-1; D remains ambiguous. The V and J ends lost 3 bases and 5 bases respectively, with 5 bases between them. The CDR3 is 12 amino acids. The germline gives CDR1 LNHDA, CDR2 SQIVND (reference sequence). CDR3 bases: TGTGCCAGTAGTATTAGCAACAATGAGCAGTTCTTC. This sequence encodes CASSISNNEQFF.

The rearrangement uses TRBV2 and TRBJ2-1; TRBD2 agrees at 9 bases. Germline lookup yields CDR1 SNHLY and CDR2 FYNNEI. This CDR3 spans 14 amino acids. V dropped 8 bases and J dropped 0; count of bases not matched to a gene: 2. The CDR3, as DNA: TGTGCCAGCGTAGCGGGGGTCTCCTACAATGAGCAGTTCTTC. This codes for CASVAGVSYNEQFF.

This chain joins TRBV27 and TRBJ1-5, with TRBD1 matching 8 bases. This CDR3 has 13 residues. J gave up 5 bases and V 4 bases, and 1 base lay outside the gene matches. CDR1 and CDR2 (germline): MNHEY, SMNVEV (reference sequence). The CDR3 DNA reads as TGTGCCAGCAGTTGGACAGGGTATCAGCCCCAGCATTTT. This encodes CASSWTGYQPQHF.

For this clonotype: A single base separates this from a much larger clone, so it may be a read error. The V and J genes are TRBV12-3 or TRBV12-4 and TRBJ2-7; 7 bases are a match to TRBD1. The CDR3 is 14 amino acids. The trim removed 2 bases at V and 6 bases at J, leaving 7 bases unmatched. This chain's CDR3 is CASSLKQGVREQYF. The CDR3 DNA reads as TGTGCCAGCAGTTTAAAGCAGGGGGTCCGCGAGCAGTACTTC.

The chain links TRBV27 to TRBJ2-7, with 7 bases that match TRBD2. The length of the CDR3 is 14 residues. The V segment lost 5 bases and the J segment 5 bases; nucleotides outside the gene matches: 9. Per the germline V gene, CDR1 is MNHEY and CDR2 is SMNVEV (reference sequence). The CDR3 DNA reads as TGTGCCAGCAGTGCCCCGGGACGGGGGGACGAGCAGTACTTC. Translated: CASSAPGRGDEQYF.

This clonotype was counted between two and nine times. This chain connects TRBV20-1 to TRBJ1-2; D remains ambiguous. Looked up from germline, CDR1 is DFQATT and CDR2 is SNEGSKA (reference sequence). The ends were cut back, 3 bases at V and 0 bases at J, with 14 bases in the middle. CDR3 length equals 15 residues. In nucleotides, the CDR3 is TGCAGTGCTAGCGCCTCAGTGGGGACTAACTATGGCTACACCTTC. Translating gives CSASASVGTNYGYTF.

This clonotype was observed a few times. This chain joins TRBV5-1 and TRBJ1-4; D ambiguous. Germline CDR1 and CDR2: SGHRS and YFSETQ. V lost 4 bases and J 7 bases, leaving 8 bases between the germline ends. The CDR3 is made up of 12 amino acids. Here the CDR3 DNA reads TGCGCCAGCAGCGCCGACCTTGAAAAACTGTTTTTT. As protein: CASSADLEKLFF.

The rearrangement joins TRBV4-1 to TRBJ2-7; 11 positions match TRBD1. The CDR3 covers 16 residues. CDR1 is MGHRA and CDR2 is YSYEKL in the germline V gene. V dropped 1 base and J dropped 2; count of bases not matched to a gene: 4. CDR3 in amino acids: CASSQVWGQGAYEQYF. The CDR3 DNA reads TGCGCCAGCAGCCAAGTTTGGGGACAGGGGGCCTACGAGCAGTACTTC.

The V gene is TRBV14, the J gene TRBJ1-6; D call uncertain. Deletions cut 2 bases from V and 0 bases from J, with 11 bases between. The germline gives CDR1 SGHDN, CDR2 FVKESK. The CDR3 runs to 17 residues. The DNA of the CDR3 is TGTGCCAGCAGCCAACCGGATGGGAGCTCCTATAATTCACCCCTCCACTTT. The encoded protein is CASSQPDGSSYNSPLHF.

This clonotype was counted many times. The chain links TRBV5-1 to TRBJ2-5; 8 bases fit TRBD1. This CDR3 has 13 residues. Per germline, CDR1 SGHRS and CDR2 YFSETQ. Trimming took 3 bases from V and 8 from J; bases not matched to a gene: 6. The CDR3 sequence is CASSSWDRPTQYF. CDR3 in DNA: TGCGCCAGCAGCTCTTGGGACAGGCCAACCCAGTACTTC.

The J gene is TRBJ1-5, the V gene TRBV28; D ambiguous. This CDR3 is 15 amino acids long. CDR1 and CDR2 from the germline V gene are MDHEN and SYDVKM. Trimming left V 7 bases short and J 1 base short, with 14 bases between. In nucleotides, the CDR3 is TGTGCCAGCACTAGCCGGAGGGTAAGCAATCAGCCCCAGCATTTT. This encodes CASTSRRVSNQPQHF. The whole variable domain, remainder taken from reference TRBV28 and TRBJ1-5, is DVKVTQSSRYLVKRTGEKVFLECVQDMDHENMFWYRQDPGLGLRLIYFSYDVKMKEKGDIPEGYSVSREKKERFSLILESASTNQTSMYLCASTSRRVSNQPQHFGDGTRLSIL.

V is TRBV9 and J is TRBJ2-7, with 7 bases matching TRBD1. CDR1 SGDLS and CDR2 YYNGEE come from the germline V gene. The length of the CDR3 is 13 residues. The J segment lost 3 bases and the V segment lost 2 bases, leaving 2 bases of the junction unmatched. CDR3 DNA: TGTGCCAGCAGCGTCGGACAGGACTACGAGCAGTACTTC. Its translation: CASSVGQDYEQYF.

This clonotype was picked up a small number of times. This sequence joins TRBV28 and TRBJ1-2; a possible D gene is TRBD1 (5 bases). Looked up from germline, CDR1 is MDHEN and CDR2 is SYDVKM. V dropped 10 bases and J dropped 4 bases, with 28 bases sitting between them. The CDR3 runs 17 residues. The CDR3 reads CATYPGGAAGRTYGYTF. As DNA, the CDR3 is TGTGCCACCTACCCAGGAGGGGCCGCCGGTAGGACCTATGGCTACACCTTC.

This clonotype has a count of ten or more. This chain uses TRBV7-8 with TRBJ1-2; 7 nucleotides line up with TRBD1. V was clipped by 0 bases and J by 5 bases; unmatched bases: 6. Per the germline V gene, CDR1 is SGHVS and CDR2 is FQNEAQ. The CDR3 loop spans 15 amino acids. In DNA, the CDR3 is TGTGCCAGCAGCTTAGCCCAGGGGGAGTCATATGGCTACACCTTC. Translated: CASSLAQGESYGYTF.

The rearrangement joins TRBV6-5 to TRBJ2-1; D is undetermined. Looked up from germline, CDR1 is MNHEY and CDR2 is SVGAGI. This CDR3 comprises 14 residues. Between the trimmed V and J ends, which lost 2 bases and 8 bases, there was a span of 13 bases. CDR3 in amino acids: CASSYNAGGDEQFF. The CDR3 nucleotides read TGTGCCAGCAGTTACAATGCAGGTGGGGATGAGCAGTTCTTC.

This clonotype was recorded at least ten times. V usage is TRBV20-1 and J usage is TRBJ1-5; 11 bases agree with TRBD1. The CDR3 length is 14 residues. With V trimmed by 4 bases and J by 7 bases, 6 bases remained unmatched. Looked up from germline, CDR1 is DFQATT and CDR2 is SNEGSKA (reference sequence). In nucleotides, the CDR3 is TGCAGTGCTAAAGGACAGGGGGCTTGGCAGCCCCAGCATTTT. Protein product: CSAKGQGAWQPQHF.

In its sample, this clonotype was seen a few times. The rearrangement uses TRBV9 and TRBJ2-1; the match to TRBD1 covers 7 bases. The germline V gene has CDR1 SGDLS and CDR2 YYNGEE. The CDR3 covers 14 residues. V trimming: 4 bases; J trimming: 6 bases; junction bases outside the gene matches: 7. For the CDR3, the DNA is TGTGCCAGCAGCATCCGACAGGGCGGCAATGAGCAGTTCTTC. It encodes CASSIRQGGNEQFF.

CDR3 protein: CSARVATGGFAKNIQYF. The CDR3 DNA follows: TGCAGTGCTAGAGTCGCAACAGGGGGCTTTGCCAAAAACATTCAGTACTTC. The rearrangement links TRBV20-1 to TRBJ2-4, with TRBD1 identical over 9 bases. CDR1 and CDR2 from the germline V gene are DFQATT and SNEGSKA (reference sequence). With V trimmed by 1 base and J by 1 base, 8 bases remained unmatched. CDR3 length equals 17 residues.

The rearrangement uses TRBV5-1 and TRBJ2-7; the match to TRBD1 covers 11 bases. The CDR3 covers 15 residues. The germline gives CDR1 SGHRS, CDR2 YFSETQ. Trimming removed 1 base from V and 6 bases from J; junction bases left unmatched: 6. The CDR3 here is CASSLRGQGAGEQYF. For the CDR3, the DNA is TGCGCCAGCAGCTTGAGAGGACAGGGGGCTGGCGAGCAGTACTTC.

The chain uses TRBV7-3 and TRBJ2-2, with D perhaps TRBD1 (5 bases). V lost 5 bases to trimming and J lost 5 bases, with 18 bases between them. CDR3 length: 16 amino acids. The germline gives CDR1 SGHTA, CDR2 FQGTGA. CDR3 protein: CASSQLDRYATGELFF. The CDR3 DNA reads as TGTGCCAGCAGCCAGTTAGACAGATACGCGACCGGGGAGCTGTTTTTT.

This clonotype has at least ten counts. Here the CDR3 reads CASSPRTGGYYNEQFF. The DNA for the CDR3 is TGTGCCAGCAGTCCGAGGACAGGGGGCTACTACAATGAGCAGTTCTTC. The gene calls are TRBV27 and TRBJ2-1; 11 bases match TRBD1. The length of the CDR3 is 16 residues. Germline values: CDR1 MNHEY, CDR2 SMNVEV (reference sequence). V was clipped by 5 bases and J by 3 bases; unmatched bases: 6.

This clonotype appeared many times. The chain uses TRBV5-1 and TRBJ2-7; D might be TRBD1 (5 bases). The germline V gene has CDR1 SGHRS and CDR2 YFSETQ. This CDR3 has 12 residues. Trimming stripped 3 bases from V and 5 bases from J, with 9 bases between. CDR3 nucleotides: TGCGCCAGCAGCTCTAGGGGCAACGAGCAGTACTTC. Its protein is CASSSRGNEQYF.

This clonotype occurred many times. This chain joins TRBV2 and TRBJ2-1; TRBD2 might be the D (6 bases). The ends were cut back, 3 bases at V and 0 bases at J, with 12 bases in the middle. This CDR3 has 16 residues. Per germline, CDR1 SNHLY and CDR2 FYNNEI. CDR3 DNA: TGTGCCAGCAGTGATTCGGGGGTGAGCTCCTACAATGAGCAGTTCTTC. Its protein is CASSDSGVSSYNEQFF.

The chain employs TRBV4-2 and TRBJ2-7; 9 positions match TRBD2. Germline V lookup: CDR1 LGHNA, CDR2 YNFKEQ. This CDR3 is built from 17 residues. Trimming removed 0 bases from V and 2 bases from J; junction bases left unmatched: 8. The CDR3, as DNA: TGTGCCAGCAGCCAAGATCGGGCCAGCGGGGGGACCTACGAGCAGTACTTC. Encoded protein: CASSQDRASGGTYEQYF.

The V call is TRBV19, the J call TRBJ2-1; the match to TRBD2 covers 15 bases. This CDR3 spans 15 amino acids. The V and J ends lost 10 bases and 7 bases, in that order; junction bases with no gene match: 8. CDR1 is LNHDA and CDR2 is SQIVND in the germline V gene (reference sequence). The CDR3 nucleotides read TGTGCCATTTCGCCCGGGACTAGCGGGGGGAATGAGCAGTTCTTC. Translation: CAISPGTSGGNEQFF.

In this sample, this clonotype turned up a few times. The chain combines TRBV5-1 with TRBJ1-1; no clear D. Trimming shortened V by 4 bases and J by 4 bases, and 20 bases separated the two germline ends. This CDR3 spans 16 amino acids. The germline V gene has CDR1 SGHRS and CDR2 YFSETQ. The CDR3 spells CASSQLPGLGSTEAFF. The CDR3 bases are TGCGCCAGCAGCCAGCTCCCTGGCCTAGGGAGCACTGAAGCTTTCTTT.

This clonotype was counted between two and nine times. V and J are TRBV6-1 and TRBJ2-7; D is perhaps TRBD1 (6 bases). Trimming took 6 bases from V and 3 from J, leaving 12 bases between them. The CDR3 runs 13 residues. Germline V lookup: CDR1 MNHNS, CDR2 SASEGT. The CDR3 DNA sequence: TGTGCCAGCAGAGATACAGGGTACTACGAGCAGTACTTC. Translated, it gives CASRDTGYYEQYF.

V usage is TRBV19 and J usage is TRBJ1-1; no clear D. This CDR3 is 13 amino acids long. Trimming left V 8 bases short and J 12 bases short, with 22 bases between. Germline CDR1 LNHDA, CDR2 SQIVND (reference sequence). This CDR3 is CASGGRYTIGSFF. The CDR3 coding sequence is TGTGCCAGTGGTGGCAGGTACACCATCGGATCTTTCTTT.